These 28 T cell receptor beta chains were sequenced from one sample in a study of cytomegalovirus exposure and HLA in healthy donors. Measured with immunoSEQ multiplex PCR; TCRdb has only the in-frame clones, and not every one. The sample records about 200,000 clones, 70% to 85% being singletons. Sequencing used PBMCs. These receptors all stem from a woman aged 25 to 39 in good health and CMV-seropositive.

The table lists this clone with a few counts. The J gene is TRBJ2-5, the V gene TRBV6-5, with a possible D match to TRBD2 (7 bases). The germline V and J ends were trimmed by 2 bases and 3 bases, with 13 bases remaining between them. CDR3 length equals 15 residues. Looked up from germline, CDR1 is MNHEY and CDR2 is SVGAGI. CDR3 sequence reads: CASSYSGAGEETQYF. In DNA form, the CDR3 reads TGTGCCAGCAGTTACAGCGGGGCAGGGGAAGAGACCCAGTACTTC.

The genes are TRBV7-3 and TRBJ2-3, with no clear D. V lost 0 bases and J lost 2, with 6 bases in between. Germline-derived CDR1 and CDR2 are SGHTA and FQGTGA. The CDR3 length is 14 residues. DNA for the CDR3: TGTGCCAGCAGCTTAACCCCGTTCACAGATACGCAGTATTTT. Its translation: CASSLTPFTDTQYF.

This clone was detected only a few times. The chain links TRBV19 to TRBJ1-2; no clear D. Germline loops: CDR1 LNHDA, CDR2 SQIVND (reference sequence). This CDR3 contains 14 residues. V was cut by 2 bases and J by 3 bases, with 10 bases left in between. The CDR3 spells CASSITGNDYGYTF. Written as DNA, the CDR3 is TGTGCCAGTAGTATAACGGGGAACGACTATGGCTACACCTTC.

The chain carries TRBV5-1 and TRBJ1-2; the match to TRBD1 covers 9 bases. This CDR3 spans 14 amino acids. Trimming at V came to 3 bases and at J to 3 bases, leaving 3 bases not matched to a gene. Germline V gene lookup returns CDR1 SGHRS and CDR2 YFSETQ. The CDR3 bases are TGCGCCAGCAGCTGGGACAGGGCGGACTATGGCTACACCTTC. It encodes CASSWDRADYGYTF.

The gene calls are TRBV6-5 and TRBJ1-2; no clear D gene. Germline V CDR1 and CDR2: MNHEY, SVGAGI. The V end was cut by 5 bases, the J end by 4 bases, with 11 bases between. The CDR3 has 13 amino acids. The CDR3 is CASSPNSLYGYTF. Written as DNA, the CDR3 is TGTGCCAGCAGTCCGAACAGCCTCTATGGCTACACCTTC.

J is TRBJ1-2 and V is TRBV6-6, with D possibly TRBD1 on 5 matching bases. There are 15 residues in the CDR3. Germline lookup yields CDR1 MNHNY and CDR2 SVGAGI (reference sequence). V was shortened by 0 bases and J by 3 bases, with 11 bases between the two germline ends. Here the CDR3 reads CASSYSTRGYYGYTF. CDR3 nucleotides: TGTGCCAGCAGTTACTCGACTAGGGGCTACTATGGCTACACCTTC.

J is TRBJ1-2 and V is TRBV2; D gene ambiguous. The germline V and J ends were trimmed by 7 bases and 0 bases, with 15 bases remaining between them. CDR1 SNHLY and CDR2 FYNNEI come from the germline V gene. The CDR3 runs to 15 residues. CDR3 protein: CASTSSLWANYGYTF. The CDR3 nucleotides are TGTGCCAGCACTTCTAGCCTCTGGGCTAACTATGGCTACACCTTC.

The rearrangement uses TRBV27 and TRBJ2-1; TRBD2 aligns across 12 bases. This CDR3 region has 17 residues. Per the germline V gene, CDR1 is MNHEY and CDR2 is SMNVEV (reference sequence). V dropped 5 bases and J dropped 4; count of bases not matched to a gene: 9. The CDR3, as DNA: TGTGCCAGCAGTCCCCGGACTAGCGGGATCTCATACAATGAGCAGTTCTTC. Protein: CASSPRTSGISYNEQFF.

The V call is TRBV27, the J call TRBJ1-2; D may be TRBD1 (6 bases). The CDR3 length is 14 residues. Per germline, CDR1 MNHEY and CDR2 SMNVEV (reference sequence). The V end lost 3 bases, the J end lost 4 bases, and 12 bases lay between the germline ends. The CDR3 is CASSFGGAGYGYTF. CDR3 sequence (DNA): TGTGCCAGCAGTTTCGGGGGGGCGGGCTATGGCTACACCTTC.

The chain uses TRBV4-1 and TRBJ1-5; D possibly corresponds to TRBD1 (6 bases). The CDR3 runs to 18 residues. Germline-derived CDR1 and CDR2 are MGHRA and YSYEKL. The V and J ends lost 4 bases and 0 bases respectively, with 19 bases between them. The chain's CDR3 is CASSPGHLRRYSNQPQHF. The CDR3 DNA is TGCGCCAGCAGCCCGGGACATCTCCGACGCTATAGCAATCAGCCCCAGCATTTT.

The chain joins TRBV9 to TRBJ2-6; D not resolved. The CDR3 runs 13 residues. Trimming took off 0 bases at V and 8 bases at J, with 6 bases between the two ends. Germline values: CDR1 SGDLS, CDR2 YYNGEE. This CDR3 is CASSVVSSNVLTF. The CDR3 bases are TGTGCCAGCAGCGTAGTTTCTTCCAACGTCCTGACTTTC.

CDR3 DNA sequence: TGTGCCAGCAGTGAGCACAGGGCCTCAGATACGCAGTATTTT. It encodes CASSEHRASDTQYF. This rearrangement joins TRBV6-1 to TRBJ2-3, with D tentatively TRBD1 (6 bases). Trimming left V 3 bases short and J 4 bases short, with 11 bases between. The V gene's germline CDR1 is MNHNS and CDR2 SASEGT. This CDR3 has 14 residues.

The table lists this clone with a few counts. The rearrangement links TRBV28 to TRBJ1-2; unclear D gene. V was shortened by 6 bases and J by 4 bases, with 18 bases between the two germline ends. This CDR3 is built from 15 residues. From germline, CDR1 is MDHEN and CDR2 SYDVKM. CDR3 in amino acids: CASSPHQRGGYGYTF. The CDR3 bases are TGTGCCAGCAGCCCCCACCAACGGGGAGGCTATGGCTACACCTTC.

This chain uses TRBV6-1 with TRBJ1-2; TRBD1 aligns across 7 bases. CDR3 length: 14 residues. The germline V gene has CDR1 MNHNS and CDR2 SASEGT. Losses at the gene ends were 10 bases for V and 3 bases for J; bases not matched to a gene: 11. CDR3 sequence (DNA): TGTGCCACTACGGAAGGTAGGGGGCACTATGGCTACACCTTC. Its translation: CATTEGRGHYGYTF.

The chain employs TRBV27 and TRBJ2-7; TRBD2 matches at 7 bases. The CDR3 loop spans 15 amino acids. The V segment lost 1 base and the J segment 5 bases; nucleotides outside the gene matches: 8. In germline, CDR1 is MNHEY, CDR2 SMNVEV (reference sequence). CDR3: CASSLYRGGVNEQYF. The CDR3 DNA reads TGTGCCAGCAGTTTATATCGGGGAGGGGTTAACGAGCAGTACTTC.

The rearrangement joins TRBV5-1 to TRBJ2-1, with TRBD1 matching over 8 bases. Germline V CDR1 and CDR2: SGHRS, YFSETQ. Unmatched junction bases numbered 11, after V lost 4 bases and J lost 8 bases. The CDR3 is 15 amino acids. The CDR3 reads CASSPRTGRLDEQFF. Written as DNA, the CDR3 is TGCGCCAGCAGCCCGCGGACAGGGAGGTTGGATGAGCAGTTCTTC.

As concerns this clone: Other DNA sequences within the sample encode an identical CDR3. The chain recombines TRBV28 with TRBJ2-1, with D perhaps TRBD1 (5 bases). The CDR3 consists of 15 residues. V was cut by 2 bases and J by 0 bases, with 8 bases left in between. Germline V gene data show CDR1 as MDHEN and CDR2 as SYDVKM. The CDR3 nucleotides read TGTGCCAGCAGTTTAACCGACAGCTCCTACAATGAGCAGTTCTTC. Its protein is CASSLTDSSYNEQFF.

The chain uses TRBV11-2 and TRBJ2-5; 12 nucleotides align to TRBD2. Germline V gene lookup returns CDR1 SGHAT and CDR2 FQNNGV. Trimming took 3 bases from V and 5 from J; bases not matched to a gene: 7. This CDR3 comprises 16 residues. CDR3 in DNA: TGTGCCAGCAGCTTGAGACTAGCGGGAGAGTCGGAGACCCAGTACTTC. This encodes CASSLRLAGESETQYF.

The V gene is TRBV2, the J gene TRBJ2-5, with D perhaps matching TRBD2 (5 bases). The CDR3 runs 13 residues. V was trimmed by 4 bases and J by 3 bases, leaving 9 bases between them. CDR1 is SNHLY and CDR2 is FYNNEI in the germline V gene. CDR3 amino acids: CASSVEAEETQYF. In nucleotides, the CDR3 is TGTGCCAGCAGTGTCGAAGCGGAAGAGACCCAGTACTTC. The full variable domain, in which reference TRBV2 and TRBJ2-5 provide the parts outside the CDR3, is EPEVTQTPSHQVTQMGQEVILRCVPISNHLYFYWYRQILGQKVEFLVSFYNNEISEKSEIFDDQFSVERPDGSNFTLKIRSTKLEDSAMYFCASSVEAEETQYFGPGTRLLVL.

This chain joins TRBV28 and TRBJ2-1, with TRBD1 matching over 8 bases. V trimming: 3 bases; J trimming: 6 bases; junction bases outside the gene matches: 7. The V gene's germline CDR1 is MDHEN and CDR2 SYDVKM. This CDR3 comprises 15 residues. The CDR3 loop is CASSFHSGTGNEQFF. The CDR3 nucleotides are TGTGCCAGCAGTTTCCACTCCGGGACAGGCAATGAGCAGTTCTTC.

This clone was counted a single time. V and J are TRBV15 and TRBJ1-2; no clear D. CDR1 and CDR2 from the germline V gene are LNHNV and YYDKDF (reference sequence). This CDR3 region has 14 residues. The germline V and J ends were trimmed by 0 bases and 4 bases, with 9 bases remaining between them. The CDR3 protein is CATSRDAGSYGYTF. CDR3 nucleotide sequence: TGTGCCACCAGCAGAGATGCGGGAAGCTATGGCTACACCTTC.

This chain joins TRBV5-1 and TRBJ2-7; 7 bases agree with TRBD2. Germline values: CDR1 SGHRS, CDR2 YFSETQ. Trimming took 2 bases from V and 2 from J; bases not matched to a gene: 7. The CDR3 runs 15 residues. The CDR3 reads CASSLVSSGTYEQYF. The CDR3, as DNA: TGCGCCAGCAGCTTAGTTTCTAGCGGAACCTACGAGCAGTACTTC.

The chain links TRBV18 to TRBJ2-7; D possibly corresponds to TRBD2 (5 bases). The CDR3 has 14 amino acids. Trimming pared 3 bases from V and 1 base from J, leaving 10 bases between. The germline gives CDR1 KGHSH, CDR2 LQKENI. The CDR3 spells CASSPYRESYEQYF. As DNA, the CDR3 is TGTGCCAGCTCACCCTACCGGGAATCCTACGAGCAGTACTTC.

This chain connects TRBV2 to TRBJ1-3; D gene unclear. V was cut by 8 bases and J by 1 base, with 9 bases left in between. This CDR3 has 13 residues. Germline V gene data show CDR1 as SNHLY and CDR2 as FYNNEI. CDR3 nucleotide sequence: TGTGCCAGCTGTGCTTTATCTGGAAACACCATATATTTT. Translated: CASCALSGNTIYF.

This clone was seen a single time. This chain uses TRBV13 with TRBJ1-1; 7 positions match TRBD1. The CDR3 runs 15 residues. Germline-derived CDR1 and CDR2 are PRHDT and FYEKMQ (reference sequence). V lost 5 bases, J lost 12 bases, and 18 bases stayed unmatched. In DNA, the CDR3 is TGTGCCAGCAGCGCGGAGGGACAGAGGAACCTTTATCCTTTCTTT. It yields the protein CASSAEGQRNLYPFF.

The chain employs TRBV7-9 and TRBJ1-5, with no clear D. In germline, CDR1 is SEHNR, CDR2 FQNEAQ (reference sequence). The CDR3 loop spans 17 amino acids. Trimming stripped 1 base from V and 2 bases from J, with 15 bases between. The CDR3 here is CASSLDLGRAGNQPQHF. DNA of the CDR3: TGTGCCAGCAGCTTAGATTTAGGGAGGGCGGGCAATCAGCCCCAGCATTTT.

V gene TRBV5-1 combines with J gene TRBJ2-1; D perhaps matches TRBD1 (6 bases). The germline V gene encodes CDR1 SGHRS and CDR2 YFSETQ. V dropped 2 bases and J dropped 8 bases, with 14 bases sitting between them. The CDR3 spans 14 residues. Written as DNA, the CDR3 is TGCGCCAGCAGCTTAAATACAGGGATCGATGAGCAGTTCTTC. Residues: CASSLNTGIDEQFF.

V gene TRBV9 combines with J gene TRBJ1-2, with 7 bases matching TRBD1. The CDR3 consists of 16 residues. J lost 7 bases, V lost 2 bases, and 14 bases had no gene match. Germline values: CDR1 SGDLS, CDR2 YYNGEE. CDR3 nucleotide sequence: TGTGCCAGCAGCGTCTCCCCGACAGGGTCGTTTTCTGGCTACACCTTC. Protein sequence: CASSVSPTGSFSGYTF.